This T cell receptor (beta chain) appears in the sequencing data of a study of PD-1 blockade in classical Hodgkin lymphoma. Measured with immunoSEQ multiplex PCR; TCRdb has only the in-frame clones, and not every one. The table records approximately 17,000 clones, 70% to 90% of them present only once. Regarding time point: newly diagnosed, previously untreated cHL patient sample. As concerns this clone: Other DNA sequences in the same sample also yield this CDR3.

Material for sequencing was peripheral blood mononuclear cells (PBMCs). The source is a human donor with classical Hodgkin lymphoma.

The CDR3 nucleotides read TGCGCCAGCAGCTTGCAGGGTTTATCTGGAAACACCATATATTTT. Amino acid sequence: CASSLQGLSGNTIYF. The rearrangement uses TRBV5-1 and TRBJ1-3, with TRBD1 as a possible D gene (5 bases). With 1 base removed from V and 1 base from J, the gap between germline ends came to 9 bases. Germline-derived CDR1 and CDR2 are SGHRS and YFSETQ. CDR3 length: 15 residues.